Detailed here is one T cell receptor beta chain. The antigen is undetermined. TCRdb's copy holds only in-frame clones and misses some; the assay was immunoSEQ multiplex PCR. The sample includes more than 95,000 clones, approximately 90% of them seen just once. Germline V CDR1 and CDR2: SGHRS, YFSETQ. Trimming removed 0 bases from V and 0 bases from J, with 8 bases in between. The CDR3 runs to 15 residues. This specimen belongs to a study of T cell responses to AZD1222 COVID-19 vaccine. Study observations and caveats: Targets within unmutated variant regions were reportedly found for nearly half of spike-specific TCRs. Repertoires were sampled only after the peak T cell response.

V is TRBV5-1 and J is TRBJ2-3; D is undetermined. This sequence was found in an adult in good health. Here the sequenced sample was peripheral blood, taken on day 0 of AZD1222 vaccination. The CDR3 spells CASSLVQTSTDTQYF. The DNA for the CDR3 is TGCGCCAGCAGCTTGGTTCAGACTAGCACAGATACGCAGTATTTT.